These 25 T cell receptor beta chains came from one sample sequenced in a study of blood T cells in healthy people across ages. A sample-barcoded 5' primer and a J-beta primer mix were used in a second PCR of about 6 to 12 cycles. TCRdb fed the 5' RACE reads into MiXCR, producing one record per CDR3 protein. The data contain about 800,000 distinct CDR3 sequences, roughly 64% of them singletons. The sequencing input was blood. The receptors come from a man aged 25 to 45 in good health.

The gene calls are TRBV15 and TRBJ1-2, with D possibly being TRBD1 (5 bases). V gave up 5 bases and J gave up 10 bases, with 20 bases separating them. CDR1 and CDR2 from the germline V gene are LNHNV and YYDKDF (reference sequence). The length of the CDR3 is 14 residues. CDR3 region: CATSGRTGLNDYTF. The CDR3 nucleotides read TGTGCCACCAGCGGACGAACGGGACTAAATGACTACACCTTC.

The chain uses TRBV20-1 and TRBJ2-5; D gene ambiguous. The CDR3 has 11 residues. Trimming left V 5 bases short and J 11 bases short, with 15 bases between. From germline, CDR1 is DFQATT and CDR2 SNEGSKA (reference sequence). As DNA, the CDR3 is TGCAGTGCTCGGATGGCTAGAGAGCAGTACTTC. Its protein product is CSARMAREQYF.

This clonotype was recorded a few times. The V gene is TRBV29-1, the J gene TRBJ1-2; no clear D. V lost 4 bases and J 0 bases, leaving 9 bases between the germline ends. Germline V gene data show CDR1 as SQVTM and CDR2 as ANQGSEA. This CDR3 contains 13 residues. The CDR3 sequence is CSVVPRANYGYTF. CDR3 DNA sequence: TGCAGCGTTGTCCCTAGAGCTAACTATGGCTACACCTTC.

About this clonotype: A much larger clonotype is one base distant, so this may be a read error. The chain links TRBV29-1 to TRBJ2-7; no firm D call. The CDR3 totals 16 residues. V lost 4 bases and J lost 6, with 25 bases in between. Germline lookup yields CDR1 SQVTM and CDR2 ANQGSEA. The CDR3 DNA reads TGCAGCGTTGCGGACGCGTCTGGTCAGCAGGTTATCGAGCAGTACTTC. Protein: CSVADASGQQVIEQYF.

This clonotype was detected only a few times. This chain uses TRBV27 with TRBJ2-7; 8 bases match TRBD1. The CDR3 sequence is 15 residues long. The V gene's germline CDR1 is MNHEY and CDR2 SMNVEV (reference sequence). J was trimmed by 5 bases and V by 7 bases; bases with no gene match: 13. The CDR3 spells CASTLIGSGGDEQYF. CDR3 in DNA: TGTGCCAGCACCCTGATAGGGTCAGGGGGCGACGAGCAGTACTTC.

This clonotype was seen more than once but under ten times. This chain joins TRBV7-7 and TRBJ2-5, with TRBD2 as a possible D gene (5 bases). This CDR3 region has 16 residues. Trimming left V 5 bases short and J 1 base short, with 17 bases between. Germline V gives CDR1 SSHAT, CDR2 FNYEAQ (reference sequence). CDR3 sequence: CASSLNYGVVQETQYF. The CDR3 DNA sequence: TGTGCCAGCAGCCTAAACTACGGGGTAGTCCAAGAGACCCAGTACTTC.

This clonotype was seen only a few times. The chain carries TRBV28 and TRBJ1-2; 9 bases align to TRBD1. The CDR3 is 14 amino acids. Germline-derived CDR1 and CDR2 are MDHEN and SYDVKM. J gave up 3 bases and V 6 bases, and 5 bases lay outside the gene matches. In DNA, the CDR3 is TGTGCCAGCAGCCTGGACAGGGGCCACTATGGCTACACCTTC. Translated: CASSLDRGHYGYTF.

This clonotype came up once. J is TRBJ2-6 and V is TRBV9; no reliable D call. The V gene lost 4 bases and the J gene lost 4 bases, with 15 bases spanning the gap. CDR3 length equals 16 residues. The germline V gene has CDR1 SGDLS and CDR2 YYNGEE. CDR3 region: CASSHKAESGANVLTF. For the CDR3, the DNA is TGTGCCAGCAGCCACAAGGCAGAGTCCGGGGCCAACGTCCTGACTTTC.

CDR3 nucleotide sequence: TGTGCCAGCGGCGAAGATACGCAGTATTTT. Protein product: CASGEDTQYF. V usage is TRBV7-9 and J usage is TRBJ2-3; D ambiguous. Per the germline V gene, CDR1 is SEHNR and CDR2 is FQNEAQ (reference sequence). CDR3 size: 10 residues. Trimming shortened V by 8 bases and J by 5 bases, and 5 bases separated the two germline ends.

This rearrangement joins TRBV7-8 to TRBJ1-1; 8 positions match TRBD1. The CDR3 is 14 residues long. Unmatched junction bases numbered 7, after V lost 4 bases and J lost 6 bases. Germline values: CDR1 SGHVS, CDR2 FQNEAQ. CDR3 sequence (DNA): TGTGCCAGCAGCTCTAGACAGGGGTCGGCTGAAGCTTTCTTT. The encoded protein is CASSSRQGSAEAFF.

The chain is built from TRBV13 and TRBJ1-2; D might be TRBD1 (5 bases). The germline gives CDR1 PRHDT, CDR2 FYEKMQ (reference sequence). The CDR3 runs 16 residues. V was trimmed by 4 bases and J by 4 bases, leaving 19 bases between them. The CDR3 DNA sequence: TGTGCCAGCAGCTCCCGGGACGCCAGGGCCCTCTATGGCTACACCTTC. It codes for CASSSRDARALYGYTF.

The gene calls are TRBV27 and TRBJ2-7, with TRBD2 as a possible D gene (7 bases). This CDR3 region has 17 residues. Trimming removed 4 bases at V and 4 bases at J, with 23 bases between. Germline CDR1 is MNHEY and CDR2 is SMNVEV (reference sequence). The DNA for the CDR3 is TGTGCCAGCAGTTCAAGGTTCGGCGATGCGGGGGCTTACGAGCAGTACTTC. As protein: CASSSRFGDAGAYEQYF.

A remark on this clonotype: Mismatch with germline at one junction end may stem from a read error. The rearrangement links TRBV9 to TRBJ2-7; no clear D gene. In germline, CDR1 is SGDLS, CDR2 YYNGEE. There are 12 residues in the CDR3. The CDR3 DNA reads TGTGCCGGCAGCGCCCAAAACAACGAGCAGTACTTT. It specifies CAGSAQNNEQYF.

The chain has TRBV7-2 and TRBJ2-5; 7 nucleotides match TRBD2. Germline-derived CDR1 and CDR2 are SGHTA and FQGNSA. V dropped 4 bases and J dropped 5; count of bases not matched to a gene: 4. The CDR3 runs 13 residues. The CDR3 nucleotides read TGTGCCAGCAGCTCAGGGACTACGGAGACCCAGTACTTC. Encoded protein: CASSSGTTETQYF.

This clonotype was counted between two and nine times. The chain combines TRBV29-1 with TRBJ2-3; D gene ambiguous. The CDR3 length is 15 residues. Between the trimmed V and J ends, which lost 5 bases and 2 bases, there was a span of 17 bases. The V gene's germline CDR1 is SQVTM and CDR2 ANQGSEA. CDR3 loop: CSVLYRSRPTDTQYF. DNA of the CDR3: TGCAGCGTTCTATACCGGAGCCGTCCCACAGATACGCAGTATTTT.

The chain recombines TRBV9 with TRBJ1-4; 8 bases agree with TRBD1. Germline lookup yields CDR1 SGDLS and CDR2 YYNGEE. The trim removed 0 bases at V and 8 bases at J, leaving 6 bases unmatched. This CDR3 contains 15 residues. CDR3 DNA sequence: TGTGCCAGCAGCGTAGGAGGTGGACAGGGAGAAAAACTGTTTTTT. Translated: CASSVGGGQGEKLFF.

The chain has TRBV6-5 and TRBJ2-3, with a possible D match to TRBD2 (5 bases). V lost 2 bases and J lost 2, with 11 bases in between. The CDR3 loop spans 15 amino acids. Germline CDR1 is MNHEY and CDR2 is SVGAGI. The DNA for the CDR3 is TGTGCCAGCAGTTACCGGTGGGAGAACACAGATACGCAGTATTTT. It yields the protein CASSYRWENTDTQYF.

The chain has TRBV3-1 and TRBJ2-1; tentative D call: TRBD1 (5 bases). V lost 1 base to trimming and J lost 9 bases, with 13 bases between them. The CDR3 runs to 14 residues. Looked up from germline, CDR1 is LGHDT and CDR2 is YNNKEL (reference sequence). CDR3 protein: CASSQGPGNSEQFF. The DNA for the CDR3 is TGTGCCAGCAGCCAAGGGCCAGGGAATAGTGAGCAGTTCTTC.

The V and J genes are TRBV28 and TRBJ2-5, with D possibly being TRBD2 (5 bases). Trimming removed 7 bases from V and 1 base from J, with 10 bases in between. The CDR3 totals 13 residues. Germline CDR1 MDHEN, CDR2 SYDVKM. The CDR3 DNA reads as TGTGCCAGCACCGAGGGTCGCCAAGAGACCCAGTACTTC. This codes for CASTEGRQETQYF.

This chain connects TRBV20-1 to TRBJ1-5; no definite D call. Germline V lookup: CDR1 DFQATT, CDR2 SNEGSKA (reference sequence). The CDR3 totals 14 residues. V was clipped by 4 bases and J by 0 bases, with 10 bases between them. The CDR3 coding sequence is TGCAGTGCTATAGGCGAAATTAGCAATCAGCCCCAGCATTTT. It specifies CSAIGEISNQPQHF.

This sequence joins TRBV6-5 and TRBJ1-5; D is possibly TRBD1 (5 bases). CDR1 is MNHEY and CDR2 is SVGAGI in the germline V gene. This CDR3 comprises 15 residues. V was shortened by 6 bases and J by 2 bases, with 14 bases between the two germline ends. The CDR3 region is CASRDSQGGNQPQHF. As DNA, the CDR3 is TGTGCCAGCAGGGACTCCCAGGGAGGCAATCAGCCCCAGCATTTT.

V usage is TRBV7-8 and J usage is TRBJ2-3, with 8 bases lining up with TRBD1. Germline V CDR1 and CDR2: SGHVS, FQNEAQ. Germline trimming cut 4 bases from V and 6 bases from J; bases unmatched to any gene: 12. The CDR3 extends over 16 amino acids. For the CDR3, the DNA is TGTGCCAGCAGCTCTCAGGGGGCCTTTACTTTTGATACGCAGTATTTT. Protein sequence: CASSSQGAFTFDTQYF.

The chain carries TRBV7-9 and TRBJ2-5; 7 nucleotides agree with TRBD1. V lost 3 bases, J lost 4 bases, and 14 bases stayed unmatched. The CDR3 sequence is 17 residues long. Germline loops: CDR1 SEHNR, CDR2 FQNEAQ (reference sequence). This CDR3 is CASSLARTGSNRETQYF. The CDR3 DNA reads TGTGCCAGCAGCTTGGCAAGGACAGGATCAAATCGAGAGACCCAGTACTTC.

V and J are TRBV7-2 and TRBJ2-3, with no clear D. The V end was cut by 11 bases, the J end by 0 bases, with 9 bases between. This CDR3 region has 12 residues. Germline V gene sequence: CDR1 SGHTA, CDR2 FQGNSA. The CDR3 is CAARVSTDTQYF. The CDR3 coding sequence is TGTGCCGCTAGGGTGAGCACAGATACGCAGTATTTT.

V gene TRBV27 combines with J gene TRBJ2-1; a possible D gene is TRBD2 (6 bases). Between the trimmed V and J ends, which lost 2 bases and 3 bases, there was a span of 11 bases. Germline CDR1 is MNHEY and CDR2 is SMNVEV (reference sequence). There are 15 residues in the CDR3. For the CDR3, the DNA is TGTGCCAGCAGTTTAACTAGCCCCCACTACAATGAGCAGTTCTTC. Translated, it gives CASSLTSPHYNEQFF.